What follows are 32 T cell receptor beta chains derived from one specimen sequenced in a study of cytomegalovirus exposure and HLA in healthy donors. The study ran its PCR with 60 Vbeta and 13 Jbeta primers. Assay: immunoSEQ multiplex PCR; the TCRdb copy retains only in-frame clones and omits some. The sample yields about 150,000 clones, 70% to 80% seen once. Specimen: PBMCs. These receptors all come from a woman aged 25-40 years in good health and CMV-seropositive.

There are a few counts of this clone. This specimen includes other DNA sequences encoding the same CDR3. The chain combines TRBV27 with TRBJ2-7, with D possibly matching TRBD2 (6 bases). The CDR3 extends over 13 amino acids. Trimming stripped 2 bases from V and 2 bases from J, with 7 bases between. CDR1 MNHEY and CDR2 SMNVEV come from the germline V gene (reference sequence). The CDR3 coding sequence is TGTGCCAGCAGTTTAGCGGGACCCTACGAGCAGTACTTC. This encodes CASSLAGPYEQYF.

V and J are TRBV4-1 and TRBJ2-3; 9 nucleotides agree with TRBD2. This CDR3 region has 18 residues. After removal of 2 bases from V and 4 bases from J, the junction contained 13 bases not matched to a gene. Germline V gene sequence: CDR1 MGHRA, CDR2 YSYEKL. DNA of the CDR3: TGCGCCAGCAGCCAACCGCCTGGGATAGCGGGAGCAGCAGATACGCAGTATTTT. Amino acid sequence: CASSQPPGIAGAADTQYF.

The rearrangement joins TRBV4-3 to TRBJ2-1; maybe TRBD2 (6 bases). The V gene lost 3 bases and the J gene lost 6 bases, with 18 bases spanning the gap. Germline V CDR1 and CDR2: LGHNA, YSLEER. The CDR3 is 16 residues long. The CDR3 protein is CASSHGTGDSPNEQFF. CDR3 sequence (DNA): TGCGCCAGCAGCCATGGCACGGGGGACTCCCCCAATGAGCAGTTCTTC.

CDR3 region: CASSLLTSSYNEQFF. The CDR3 DNA follows: TGTGCCAGCAGCTTGTTGACTAGTTCCTACAATGAGCAGTTCTTC. The chain links TRBV5-6 to TRBJ2-1, with a weak D call TRBD2 (6 bases). Germline CDR1 SGHDT, CDR2 YYEEEE. The CDR3 is made up of 15 amino acids. Trimming pared 1 base from V and 1 base from J, leaving 9 bases between.

The J gene is TRBJ1-4, the V gene TRBV19, with D unresolved. The CDR3 spans 16 residues. Per the germline V gene, CDR1 is LNHDA and CDR2 is SQIVND (reference sequence). Trimming stripped 7 bases from V and 0 bases from J, with 15 bases between. CDR3 loop: CASTQNTRATNEKLFF. Here the CDR3 DNA reads TGTGCCAGTACCCAAAATACGCGCGCAACTAATGAAAAACTGTTTTTT.

This chain uses TRBV9 with TRBJ2-7; 7 bases match TRBD2. Germline V CDR1 and CDR2: SGDLS, YYNGEE. There are 15 residues in the CDR3. The J segment lost 2 bases and the V segment lost 0 bases, leaving 5 bases of the junction unmatched. DNA for the CDR3: TGTGCCAGCAGCGTAGATGAGGGAGGGACCTACGAGCAGTACTTC. Amino acids: CASSVDEGGTYEQYF. The variable domain in full, with the rest retrieved from reference TRBV9 and TRBJ2-7, is DSGVTQTPKHLITATGQRVTLRCSPRSGDLSVYWYQQSLDQGLQFLIQYYNGEERAKGNILERFSAQQFPDLHSELNLSSLELGDSALYFCASSVDEGGTYEQYFGPGTRLTVT.

The CDR3 loop is CATGAGLPNNEQFF. Here the CDR3 DNA reads TGTGCCACCGGCGCGGGGTTGCCCAACAATGAGCAGTTCTTC. The gene calls are TRBV15 and TRBJ2-1; a possible D gene is TRBD2 (6 bases). CDR3 length: 14 amino acids. With 8 bases removed from V and 5 bases from J, the gap between germline ends came to 16 bases. The germline CDR1 and CDR2 sequences are LNHNV and YYDKDF (reference sequence). The whole variable domain, remainder taken from reference TRBV15 and TRBJ2-1, is DAMVIQNPRYQVTQFGKPVTLSCSQTLNHNVMYWYQQKSSQAPKLLFHYYDKDFNNEADTPDNFQSRRPNTSFCFLDIRSPGLGDTAMYLCATGAGLPNNEQFFGPGTRLTVL.

The chain uses TRBV27 and TRBJ1-5, with 7 nucleotides matching TRBD1. CDR1 MNHEY and CDR2 SMNVEV come from the germline V gene (reference sequence). There are 15 residues in the CDR3. The V segment lost 5 bases and the J segment 6 bases; nucleotides outside the gene matches: 10. In DNA form, the CDR3 reads TGTGCCAGCAGTCTAGTGACAGGGATGGGTCAGCCCCAGCATTTT. This codes for CASSLVTGMGQPQHF.

V usage is TRBV5-1 and J usage is TRBJ2-1, with 10 bases aligning to TRBD2. The CDR3 has 15 amino acids. J lost 8 bases, V lost 4 bases, and 9 bases had no gene match. CDR1 and CDR2 (germline): SGHRS, YFSETQ. CDR3 protein: CASSPGLAEGYEQFF. CDR3 nucleotide sequence: TGCGCCAGCAGCCCCGGACTAGCGGAGGGGTATGAGCAGTTCTTC.

This clone turned up a few times. The V gene is TRBV6-5, the J gene TRBJ2-7; 7 bases align to TRBD2. The CDR3 extends over 14 amino acids. Per germline, CDR1 MNHEY and CDR2 SVGAGI. The junction had 11 bases not matched to a gene; V was cut back by 8 bases and J by 4 bases. The CDR3 DNA sequence: TGTGCCAGCTCCCAGGAGGCGGGAGTGTACGAGCAGTACTTC. Protein sequence: CASSQEAGVYEQYF.

The chain has TRBV7-2 and TRBJ2-5; 9 bases are a match to TRBD1. V was clipped by 0 bases and J by 1 base; unmatched bases: 3. Germline V gene sequence: CDR1 SGHTA, CDR2 FQGNSA. The CDR3 consists of 16 residues. CDR3 loop: CASSLAAGQGQETQYF. For the CDR3, the DNA is TGTGCCAGCAGCTTAGCGGCGGGACAGGGCCAAGAGACCCAGTACTTC. The whole variable domain, filled in from reference TRBV7-2 and TRBJ2-5, reads GAGVSQSPSNKVTEKGKDVELRCDPISGHTALYWYRQSLGQGLEFLIYFQGNSAPDKSGLPSDRFSAERTGGSVSTLTIQRTQQEDSAVYLCASSLAAGQGQETQYFGPGTRLLVL.

The chain recombines TRBV5-1 with TRBJ2-1; 10 nucleotides align to TRBD2. Trimming at V came to 4 bases and at J to 3 bases, leaving 4 bases not matched to a gene. Germline CDR1 reads SGHRS; CDR2 reads YFSETQ. The CDR3 has 15 residues. This CDR3 reads CASSHTSGDYNEQFF. The CDR3, as DNA: TGCGCCAGCAGCCACACTAGCGGGGACTACAATGAGCAGTTCTTC. The full variable domain, with the rest looked up from reference TRBV5-1 and TRBJ2-1, is KAGVTQTPRYLIKTRGQQVTLSCSPISGHRSVSWYQQTPGQGLQFLFEYFSETQRNKGNFPGRFSGRQFSNSRSEMNVSTLELGDSALYLCASSHTSGDYNEQFFGPGTRLTVL.

This sequence joins TRBV28 and TRBJ1-3; D is uncertain. V gave up 6 bases and J gave up 4 bases, with 16 bases separating them. This CDR3 has 15 residues. Per germline, CDR1 MDHEN and CDR2 SYDVKM. The CDR3 region has the DNA TGTGCCAGCAGCCGAAGTACGGGTATCGGAAACACCATATATTTT. Protein product: CASSRSTGIGNTIYF.

The CDR3 spells CASTTTGGSEQFF. The CDR3 coding sequence is TGTGCCAGCACAACAACAGGGGGCAGTGAGCAGTTCTTC. The chain combines TRBV7-9 with TRBJ2-1; 9 positions agree with TRBD1. The CDR3 consists of 13 residues. Germline-derived CDR1 and CDR2 are SEHNR and FQNEAQ (reference sequence). V shed 7 bases, J shed 9 bases, and the junction held 7 bases outside the gene matches.

The chain carries TRBV5-1 and TRBJ2-3, with D possibly being TRBD2 (5 bases). V dropped 4 bases and J dropped 1 base, with 10 bases sitting between them. Germline V gene sequence: CDR1 SGHRS, CDR2 YFSETQ. This CDR3 comprises 14 residues. The CDR3 reads CASSPGTGTDTQYF. The CDR3 DNA is TGCGCCAGCAGCCCGGGAACCGGCACAGATACGCAGTATTTT.

The chain combines TRBV5-6 with TRBJ1-2; tentative D call: TRBD1 (5 bases). Germline loops: CDR1 SGHDT, CDR2 YYEEEE. Trimming pared 0 bases from V and 4 bases from J, leaving 13 bases between. This CDR3 comprises 15 residues. For the CDR3, the DNA is TGTGCCAGCAGCTTGGACAGGATGATCATCTATGGCTACACCTTC. As protein: CASSLDRMIIYGYTF. Using reference TRBV5-6 and TRBJ1-2 for the parts outside the CDR3, the full variable domain is DAGVTQSPTHLIKTRGQQVTLRCSPKSGHDTVSWYQQALGQGPQFIFQYYEEEERQRGNFPDRFSGHQFPNYSSELNVNALLLGDSALYLCASSLDRMIIYGYTFGSGTRLTVV.

CDR3 bases: TGTGCCAGTACCACCACAGGGGGCTATAGCTATGGCTACACCTTC. It encodes CASTTTGGYSYGYTF. The chain couples TRBV19 to TRBJ1-2, with TRBD1 matching over 9 bases. The CDR3 covers 15 residues. Germline-derived CDR1 and CDR2 are LNHDA and SQIVND (reference sequence). V lost 7 bases, J lost 4 bases, and 10 bases stayed unmatched.

The rearrangement links TRBV7-2 to TRBJ2-2; 7 bases fit TRBD2. This CDR3 spans 13 amino acids. The trim removed 7 bases at V and 3 bases at J, leaving 2 bases unmatched. The germline CDR1 and CDR2 sequences are SGHTA and FQGNSA. The CDR3: CASKRGDTGELFF. The CDR3 DNA is TGTGCCAGCAAACGGGGGGACACCGGGGAGCTGTTTTTT.

The V call is TRBV10-3, the J call TRBJ2-3; 12 bases line up with TRBD2. The germline V gene has CDR1 ENHRY and CDR2 SYGVKD. J gave up 5 bases and V 7 bases, and 7 bases lay outside the gene matches. This CDR3 comprises 15 residues. The CDR3 DNA sequence: TGTGCCATCAAAGGACTAGCGGGGTCGAAAGATACGCAGTATTTT. This sequence encodes CAIKGLAGSKDTQYF.

This sequence joins TRBV18 and TRBJ2-1; weak D call: TRBD1 (6 bases). The V end was cut by 4 bases, the J end by 5 bases, with 6 bases between. The CDR3 spans 12 residues. Germline V gives CDR1 KGHSH, CDR2 LQKENI. This CDR3 reads CASSRTDNEQFF. The DNA of the CDR3 is TGTGCCAGCTCACGGACAGACAATGAGCAGTTCTTC. Filled out from reference TRBV18 and TRBJ2-1, the complete variable domain reads NAGVMQNPRHLVRRRGQEARLRCSPMKGHSHVYWYRQLPEEGLKFMVYLQKENIIDESGMPKERFSAEFPKEGPSILRIQQVVRGDSAAYFCASSRTDNEQFFGPGTRLTVL.

V and J are TRBV28 and TRBJ1-5, with 9 bases matching TRBD1. With 6 bases clipped from V and 9 bases from J, the junction kept 6 bases outside the gene matches. Per the germline V gene, CDR1 is MDHEN and CDR2 is SYDVKM. CDR3 length equals 13 residues. The CDR3 protein is CASRTGGDPPQHF. Here the CDR3 DNA reads TGTGCCAGCAGAACAGGGGGCGACCCGCCCCAGCATTTT.

The V call is TRBV5-1, the J call TRBJ2-7; the match to TRBD2 covers 11 bases. The CDR3 has 17 amino acids. The germline V gene has CDR1 SGHRS and CDR2 YFSETQ. Germline trimming cut 2 bases from V and 5 bases from J; bases unmatched to any gene: 12. The CDR3 protein is CASSFSPLSGRDNEQYF. The CDR3 nucleotides read TGCGCCAGCAGCTTTTCACCCCTTAGCGGGAGGGATAACGAGCAGTACTTC.

The chain has TRBV5-4 and TRBJ2-2; a weak D match, TRBD2 (5 bases). V was pared by 2 bases and J by 5 bases, with 13 bases between. Germline V gene data show CDR1 as SGHNT and CDR2 as YYREEE (reference sequence). The CDR3 has 15 residues. The CDR3 loop reads CASSFEGAVTGELFF. CDR3 DNA sequence: TGTGCCAGCAGCTTTGAGGGCGCGGTGACCGGGGAGCTGTTTTTT.

Comments on this clone: The sample holds other DNA sequences that translate to the same CDR3. The rearrangement links TRBV28 to TRBJ2-7; the match to TRBD1 covers 9 bases. The CDR3 loop spans 14 amino acids. Germline assignment: CDR1 MDHEN and CDR2 SYDVKM. Trimming took 4 bases from V and 6 from J; bases not matched to a gene: 7. DNA of the CDR3: TGTGCCAGCAGTTCCACCGGGACAGGGTCCGAGCAGTACTTC. Translated: CASSSTGTGSEQYF.

The genes are TRBV4-1 and TRBJ1-3; the D is unclear. The CDR3 spans 15 residues. Trimming took 3 bases from V and 8 from J, leaving 17 bases between them. Germline V gene sequence: CDR1 MGHRA, CDR2 YSYEKL. The DNA for the CDR3 is TGCGCCAGCAGCCAGGGCGGACTTTCCGTGGACACCATATATTTT. Translation: CASSQGGLSVDTIYF.

This clone turned up a few times. The rearrangement joins TRBV7-2 to TRBJ2-7, with D perhaps matching TRBD1 (6 bases). Deletions cut 5 bases from V and 2 bases from J, with 13 bases between. Germline loops: CDR1 SGHTA, CDR2 FQGNSA. This CDR3 is 14 amino acids long. CDR3 nucleotides: TGTGCCAGCAGCCGGGACAAAGGAACCTACGAGCAGTACTTC. It codes for CASSRDKGTYEQYF.

CDR3 nucleotide sequence: TGCGCCAGCAGCTTGGGGGACAGGGGGATGAACACTGAAGCTTTCTTT. This gives the protein CASSLGDRGMNTEAFF. V and J are TRBV5-1 and TRBJ1-1; the match to TRBD1 covers 11 bases. The CDR3 is 16 amino acids. Germline-derived CDR1 and CDR2 are SGHRS and YFSETQ. V lost 0 bases and J lost 0; bases outside the gene matches: 1.

The chain couples TRBV5-6 to TRBJ2-1; D is unresolved. This CDR3 spans 15 amino acids. Germline V gene sequence: CDR1 SGHDT, CDR2 YYEEEE. V lost 8 bases to trimming and J lost 0 bases, with 15 bases between them. CDR3 sequence reads: CASIGGAGSYNEQFF. In DNA form, the CDR3 reads TGTGCCAGTATAGGCGGAGCCGGCTCCTACAATGAGCAGTTCTTC.

This clone has just one count. V gene TRBV30 combines with J gene TRBJ2-3, with D perhaps TRBD2 (6 bases). This CDR3 region has 16 residues. The germline V gene encodes CDR1 GTSNPN and CDR2 SVGIG (reference sequence). V shed 3 bases and J shed 4 bases, with 20 bases lying between them. The CDR3 nucleotides read TGTGCCTGGAGAGCGTCTTTTTACTCGGGGGCAGATACGCAGTATTTT. Its translation is CAWRASFYSGADTQYF.

The gene calls are TRBV28 and TRBJ1-2, with D maybe TRBD1 (6 bases). Trimming left V 5 bases short and J 5 bases short, with 18 bases between. The CDR3 length is 15 residues. Germline V CDR1 and CDR2: MDHEN, SYDVKM. The CDR3 DNA is TGTGCCAGCAGTCCCAGGGGCGCGTTGAGGTATGGCTACACCTTC. Its protein is CASSPRGALRYGYTF.

The chain links TRBV11-2 to TRBJ2-7, with TRBD2 matching 7 bases. CDR1 is SGHAT and CDR2 is FQNNGV in the germline V gene. Unmatched junction bases numbered 9, after V lost 5 bases and J lost 2 bases. The length of the CDR3 is 15 residues. CDR3 nucleotides: TGTGCCAGCAGCCATACCAGCGGGAACGCCTACGAGCAGTACTTC. The encoded protein is CASSHTSGNAYEQYF.

The CDR3 is CASSLGSYGYTF. Here the CDR3 DNA reads TGTGCCAGCAGCTTGGGGAGCTATGGCTACACCTTC. J is TRBJ1-2 and V is TRBV7-2; no clear D. This CDR3 has 12 amino acids. Trimming cost V 3 bases and J 4 bases, with 6 bases left between them. CDR1 and CDR2 from the germline V gene are SGHTA and FQGNSA.